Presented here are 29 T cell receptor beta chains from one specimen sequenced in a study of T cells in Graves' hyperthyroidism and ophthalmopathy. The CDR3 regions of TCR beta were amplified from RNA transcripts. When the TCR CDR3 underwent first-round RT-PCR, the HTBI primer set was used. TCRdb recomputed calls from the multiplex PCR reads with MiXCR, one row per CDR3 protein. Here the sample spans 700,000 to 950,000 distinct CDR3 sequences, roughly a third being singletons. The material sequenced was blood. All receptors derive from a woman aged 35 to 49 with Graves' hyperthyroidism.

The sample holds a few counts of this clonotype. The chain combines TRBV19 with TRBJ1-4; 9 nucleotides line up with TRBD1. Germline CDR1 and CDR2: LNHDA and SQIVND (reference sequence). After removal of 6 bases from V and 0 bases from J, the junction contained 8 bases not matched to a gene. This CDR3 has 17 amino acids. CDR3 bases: TGTGCCAGTAGAAACCGGGACAGGGACGCAACTAATGAAAAACTGTTTTTT. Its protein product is CASRNRDRDATNEKLFF.

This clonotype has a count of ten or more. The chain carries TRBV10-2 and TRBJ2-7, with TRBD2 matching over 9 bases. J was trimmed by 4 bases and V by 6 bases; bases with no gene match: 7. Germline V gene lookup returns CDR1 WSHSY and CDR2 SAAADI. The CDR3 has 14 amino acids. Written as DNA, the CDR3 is TGCGCCAGCAGCGTGACTGCGGGGGGGTACGAGCAGTACTTC. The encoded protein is CASSVTAGGYEQYF.

CDR3 bases: TGTGCCAGGGGTTCGACAGGGGGGTTGTCCTACGAGCAGTACTTC. Its translation: CARGSTGGLSYEQYF. J is TRBJ2-7 and V is TRBV19, with 9 positions matching TRBD1. J gave up 1 base and V 9 bases, and 10 bases lay outside the gene matches. This CDR3 comprises 15 residues. Germline CDR1 and CDR2: LNHDA and SQIVND (reference sequence).

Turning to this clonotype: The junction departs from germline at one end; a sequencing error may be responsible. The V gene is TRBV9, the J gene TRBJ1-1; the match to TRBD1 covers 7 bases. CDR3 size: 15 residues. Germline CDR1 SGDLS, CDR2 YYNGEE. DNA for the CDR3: TGTGCCGGCAGCGTAGGGGGCACAGTGAACACTGAAGCTTTCTTT. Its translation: CAGSVGGTVNTEAFF.

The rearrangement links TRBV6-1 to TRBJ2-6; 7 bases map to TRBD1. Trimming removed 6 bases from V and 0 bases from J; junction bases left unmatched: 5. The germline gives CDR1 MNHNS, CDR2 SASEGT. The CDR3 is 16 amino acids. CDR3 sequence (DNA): TGTGCCAGCAGGACTCCAGGGGGCTCTGGGGCCAACGTCCTGACTTTC. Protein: CASRTPGGSGANVLTF.

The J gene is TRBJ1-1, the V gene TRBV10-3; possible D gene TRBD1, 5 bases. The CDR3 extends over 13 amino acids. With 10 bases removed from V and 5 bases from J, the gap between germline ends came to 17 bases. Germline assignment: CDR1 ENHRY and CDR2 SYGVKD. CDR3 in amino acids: CATGETRGTEAFF. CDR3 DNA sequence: TGTGCCACCGGGGAGACACGGGGGACTGAAGCTTTCTTT.

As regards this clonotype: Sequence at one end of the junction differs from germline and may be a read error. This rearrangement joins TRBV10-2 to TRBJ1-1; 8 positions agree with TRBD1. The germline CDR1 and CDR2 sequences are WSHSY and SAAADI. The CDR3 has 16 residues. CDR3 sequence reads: CASSFAQGAKNTEAFF. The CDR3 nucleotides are TGTGCCAGCAGTTTTGCTCAGGGGGCGAAGAACACTGAAGCTTTCTTT.

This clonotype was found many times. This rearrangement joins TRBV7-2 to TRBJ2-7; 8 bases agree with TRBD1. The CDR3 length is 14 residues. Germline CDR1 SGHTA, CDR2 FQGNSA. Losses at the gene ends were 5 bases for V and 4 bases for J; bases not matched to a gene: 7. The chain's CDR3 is CASSGGTGLYEQYF. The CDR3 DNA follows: TGTGCCAGCAGCGGCGGGACAGGCTTATACGAGCAGTACTTC. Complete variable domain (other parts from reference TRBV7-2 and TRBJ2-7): GAGVSQSPSNKVTEKGKDVELRCDPISGHTALYWYRQSLGQGLEFLIYFQGNSAPDKSGLPSDRFSAERTGGSVSTLTIQRTQQEDSAVYLCASSGGTGLYEQYFGPGTRLTVT.

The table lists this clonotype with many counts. This chain's CDR3 is CASSKHSGESTNEKLFF. The CDR3 nucleotides read TGTGCCAGCAGCAAACACAGCGGGGAATCAACTAATGAAAAACTGTTTTTT. The chain carries TRBV7-9 and TRBJ1-4; D remains unclear. Germline CDR1 is SEHNR and CDR2 is FQNEAQ (reference sequence). V was clipped by 5 bases and J by 0 bases, with 16 bases between them. CDR3 size: 17 residues.

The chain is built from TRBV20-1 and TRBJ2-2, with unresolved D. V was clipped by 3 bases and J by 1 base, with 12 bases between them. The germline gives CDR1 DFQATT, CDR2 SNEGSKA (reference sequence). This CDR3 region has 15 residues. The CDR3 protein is CSASPALGNTGELFF. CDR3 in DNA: TGCAGTGCTAGTCCCGCGCTGGGGAACACCGGGGAGCTGTTTTTT.

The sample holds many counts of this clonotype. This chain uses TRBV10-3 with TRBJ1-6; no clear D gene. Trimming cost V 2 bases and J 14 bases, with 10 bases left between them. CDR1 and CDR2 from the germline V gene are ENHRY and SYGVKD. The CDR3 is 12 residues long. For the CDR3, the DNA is TGTGCCATCAGTGAGGCTCTCGGGTCCCTCCACTTT. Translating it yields CAISEALGSLHF.

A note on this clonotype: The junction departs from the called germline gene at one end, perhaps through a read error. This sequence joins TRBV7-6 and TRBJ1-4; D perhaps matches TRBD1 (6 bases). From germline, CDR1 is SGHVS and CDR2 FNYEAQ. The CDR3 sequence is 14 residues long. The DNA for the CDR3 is TGTGCCAGCAGCTTAGTACAGGGCGGTGAAGAACTGTTTTTT. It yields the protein CASSLVQGGEELFF.

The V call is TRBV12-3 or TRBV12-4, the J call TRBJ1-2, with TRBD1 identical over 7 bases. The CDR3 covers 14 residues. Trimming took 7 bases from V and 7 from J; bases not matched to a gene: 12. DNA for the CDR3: TGTGCCAGCAAACCCCCGGGACAGTCCTCTGGCTACACCTTC. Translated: CASKPPGQSSGYTF.

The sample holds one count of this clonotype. This CDR3 reads CATSDSSGRTAFF. Written as DNA, the CDR3 is TGTGCCACCAGTGATTCCAGCGGGAGGACAGCTTTCTTT. The chain is built from TRBV24-1 and TRBJ1-1; no definite D call. V was pared by 2 bases and J by 10 bases, with 13 bases between. In germline, CDR1 is KGHDR, CDR2 SFDVKD. This CDR3 contains 13 residues.

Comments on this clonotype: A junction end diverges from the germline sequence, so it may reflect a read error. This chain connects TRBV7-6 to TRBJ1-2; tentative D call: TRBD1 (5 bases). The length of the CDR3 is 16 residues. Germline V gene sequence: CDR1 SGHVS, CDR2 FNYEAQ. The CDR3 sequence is CASSQRWLGGSYGYTF. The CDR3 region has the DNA TGCGCCAGCAGCCAAAGGTGGCTGGGGGGGAGCTATGGCTACACCTTC.

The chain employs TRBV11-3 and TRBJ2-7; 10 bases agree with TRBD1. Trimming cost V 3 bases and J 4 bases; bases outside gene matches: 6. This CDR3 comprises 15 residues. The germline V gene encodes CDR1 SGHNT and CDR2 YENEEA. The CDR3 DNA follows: TGTGCCAGCAGCTTGACAGGGGGCGCGGGATACGAGCAGTACTTC. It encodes CASSLTGGAGYEQYF.

This chain's CDR3 is CATSDSLSDTQYF. The CDR3 region has the DNA TGTGCCACCAGTGATTCCCTTTCCGATACGCAGTATTTT. The chain is built from TRBV24-1 and TRBJ2-3, with D uncertain. The CDR3 sequence is 13 residues long. Germline CDR1 reads KGHDR; CDR2 reads SFDVKD. With 2 bases removed from V and 6 bases from J, the gap between germline ends came to 8 bases.

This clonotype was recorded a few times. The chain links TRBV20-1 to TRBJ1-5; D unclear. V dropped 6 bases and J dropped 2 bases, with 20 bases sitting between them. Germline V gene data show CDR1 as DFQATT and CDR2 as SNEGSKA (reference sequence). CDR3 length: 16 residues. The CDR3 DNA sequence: TGCAGTGCCAAGCCCGGGGTCTATGTGGGCAATCAGCCCCAGCATTTT. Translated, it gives CSAKPGVYVGNQPQHF.

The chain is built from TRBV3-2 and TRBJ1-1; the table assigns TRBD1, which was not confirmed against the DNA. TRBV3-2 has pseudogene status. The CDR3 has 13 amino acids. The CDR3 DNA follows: TGTGCCAGCAGACAGGGGGGTGGCGGTGAAGCTTTCTTT. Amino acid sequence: CASRQGGGGEAFF.

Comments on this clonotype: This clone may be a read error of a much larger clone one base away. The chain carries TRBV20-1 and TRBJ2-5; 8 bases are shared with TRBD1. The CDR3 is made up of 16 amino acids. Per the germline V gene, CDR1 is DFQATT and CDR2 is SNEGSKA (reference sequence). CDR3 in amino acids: CSAGDRGRGHQETQYF. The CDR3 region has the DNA TGCAGTGCTGGAGATCGTGGCAGGGGGCATCAAGAGACCCAGTACTTC.

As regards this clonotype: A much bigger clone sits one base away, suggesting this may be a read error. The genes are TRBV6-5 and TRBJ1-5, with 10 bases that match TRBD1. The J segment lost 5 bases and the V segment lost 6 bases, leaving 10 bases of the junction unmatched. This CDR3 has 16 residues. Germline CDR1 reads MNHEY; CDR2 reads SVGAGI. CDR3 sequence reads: CASRSIGTGDYQPQHF. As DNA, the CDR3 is TGTGCCAGCAGGTCCATAGGGACAGGGGACTATCAGCCCCAGCATTTT.

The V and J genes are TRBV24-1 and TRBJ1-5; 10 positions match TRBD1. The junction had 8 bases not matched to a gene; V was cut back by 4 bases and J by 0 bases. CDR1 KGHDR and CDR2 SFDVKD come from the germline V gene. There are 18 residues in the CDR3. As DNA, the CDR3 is TGTGCCACCAGTGACTCCGGACAGGGGGTGGGTAGCAATCAGCCCCAGCATTTT. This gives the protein CATSDSGQGVGSNQPQHF.

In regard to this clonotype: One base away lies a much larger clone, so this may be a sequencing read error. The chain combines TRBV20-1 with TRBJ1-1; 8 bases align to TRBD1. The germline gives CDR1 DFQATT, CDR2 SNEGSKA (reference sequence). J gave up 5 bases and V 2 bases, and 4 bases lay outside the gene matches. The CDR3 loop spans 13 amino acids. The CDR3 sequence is CSARKDRVTEAFF. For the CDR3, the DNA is TGCAGTGCTAGAAAGGACAGGGTGACTGAAGCTTTCTTT.

The CDR3 here is CSVTHGQGARNGYTF. For the CDR3, the DNA is TGCAGCGTCACCCACGGACAGGGGGCAAGAAATGGCTACACCTTC. V gene TRBV29-1 combines with J gene TRBJ1-2; 11 bases map to TRBD1. Germline trimming cut 6 bases from V and 6 bases from J; bases unmatched to any gene: 12. The CDR3 covers 15 residues. CDR1 is SQVTM and CDR2 is ANQGSEA in the germline V gene.

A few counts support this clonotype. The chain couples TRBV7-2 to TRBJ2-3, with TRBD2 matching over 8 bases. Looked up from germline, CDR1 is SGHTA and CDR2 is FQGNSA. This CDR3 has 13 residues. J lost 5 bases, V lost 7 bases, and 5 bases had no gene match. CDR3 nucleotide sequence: TGTGCCAGCACTGGCGGGGGGCGAGATACGCAGTATTTT. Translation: CASTGGGRDTQYF.

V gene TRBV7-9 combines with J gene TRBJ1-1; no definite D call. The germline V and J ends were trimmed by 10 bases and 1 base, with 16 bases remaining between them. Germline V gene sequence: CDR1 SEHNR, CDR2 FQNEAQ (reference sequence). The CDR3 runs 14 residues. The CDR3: CAIQNGVWNTEAFF. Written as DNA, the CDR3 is TGTGCCATCCAAAACGGAGTTTGGAACACTGAAGCTTTCTTT.

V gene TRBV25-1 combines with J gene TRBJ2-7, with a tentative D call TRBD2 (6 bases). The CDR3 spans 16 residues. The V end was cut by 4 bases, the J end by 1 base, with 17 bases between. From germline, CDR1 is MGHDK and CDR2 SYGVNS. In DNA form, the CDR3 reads TGTGCCAGCAGTGCCTTACCGGGACTCGCATCCTACGAGCAGTACTTC. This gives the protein CASSALPGLASYEQYF.

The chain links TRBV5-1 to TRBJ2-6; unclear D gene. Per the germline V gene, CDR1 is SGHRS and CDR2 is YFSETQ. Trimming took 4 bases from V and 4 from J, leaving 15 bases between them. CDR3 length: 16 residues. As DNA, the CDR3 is TGCGCCAGCAGCCAAGTAATAACAACCGGGGCCAACGTCCTGACTTTC. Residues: CASSQVITTGANVLTF.

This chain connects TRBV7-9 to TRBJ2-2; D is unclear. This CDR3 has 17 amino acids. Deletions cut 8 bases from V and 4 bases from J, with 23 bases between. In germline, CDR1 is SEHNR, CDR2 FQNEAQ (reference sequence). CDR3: CASLNHGATSSTGELFF. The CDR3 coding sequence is TGTGCCAGCCTAAACCACGGAGCCACGTCGAGCACCGGGGAGCTGTTTTTT.